Listed below are T cell receptor beta chains from one sample, sequenced in a study of blood T cell repertoires in COVID-19. Profiled with immunoSEQ multiplex PCR; TCRdb holds only in-frame clones, not every one. The table has about 300,000 clones, around 84% seen once. Sequenced: PBMCs or T cells enriched from blood (not recorded which). All receptors come from a man aged 25 to 40 who had recovered from COVID-19. CDR3s include the opening cysteine and the closing phenylalanine or tryptophan.

j_call v_call cdr3_aa
TRBJ1-2 TRBV10-2 CASSERLPGAATF
TRBJ1-1 TRBV5-6 CASSPTGGGAFF
TRBJ2-5 TRBV5-1 CASSGVGSGEKETQYF
TRBJ2-2 TRBV21-1 CASSKEGKSGGGTGELFF
TRBJ1-5 TRBV30 CAWSGGSGGNQPQHF
TRBJ1-1 TRBV30 CAYSMLGGPEAFF
TRBJ1-6 TRBV5-1 CASSLQSPQRGNSPLHF
TRBJ1-1 TRBV7-2 CASSHYRTGSHTEAFF
TRBJ2-1 TRBV6-5 CASSSLAGRTYNEQFF
TRBJ2-3 TRBV5-4 CASSPGGDTQYF
TRBJ1-1 TRBV24-1 CATSLRRRENTEAFF
TRBJ1-2 TRBV30 CAWSRKGQGGNYGYTF
TRBJ2-1 TRBV24-1 CATSDFETGSYNEQFF
TRBJ1-2 TRBV27 CASSFGQGDGYTF
TRBJ2-1 TRBV7-2 CASSLVNSTKNEQFF
TRBJ2-7 TRBV2 CASRQGASYEQYF
TRBJ1-6 TRBV5-6 CASSLGSGIPLHF
TRBJ2-5 TRBV7-7 CASSLRPRETQYF
TRBJ2-3 TRBV15 CATSRFGGTSTDTQYF
TRBJ2-5 TRBV5-1 CASSLFGRGQETQYF
TRBJ2-5 TRBV5-6 CASSQGPGTQYF
TRBJ1-4 TRBV19 CASSPRDSLNEKLFF
TRBJ2-5 TRBV7-9 CASSFYETQYF
TRBJ2-3 TRBV7-9 CASSLARPSTDTQYF
TRBJ1-1 TRBV6-6 CASSYSQVRTEAFF
TRBJ2-7 TRBV6-1 CASSEADRAEQYF
TRBJ1-1 TRBV13 CASSTRRQGSRTEAFF